This paragraph reports one T cell receptor beta chain. This sample is drawn from a study of blood T cell repertoires in COVID-19. As originally analysed: Reference gene primer amplification gave nucleated cell count estimates. Using immunoSEQ multiplex PCR, the repertoire was profiled, and TCRdb retains in-frame clones only, with some absent. That table gives V, J and clone size, and the DNA gave D and trimming. The sample comprises about 160,000 clones, around 85% of which are singletons, and about 3% rests with the top ten. CDR3 length equals 14 residues. Trimming cost V 5 bases and J 7 bases; bases outside gene matches: 7. Germline V lookup: CDR1 SGHTA, CDR2 FQGTGA.

This sequence originates from a human donor with acute or convalescent COVID-19. The donor label of this sample is uncertain. J is TRBJ2-1 and V is TRBV7-3; 8 bases map to TRBD2. The source material was peripheral blood. The CDR3 DNA sequence: TGTGCCAGCAGCCTCGGGACTAGTCTGAATGAGCAGTTCTTC. Its translation: CASSLGTSLNEQFF.